This entry features one T cell receptor beta chain sequence. Its antigen is undetermined. Replicate sorted-subset PCRs were loaded with around 220 ng DNA, roughly 33,000 T cell genomes. This table comes from immunoSEQ multiplex PCR, and its TCRdb copy is limited to in-frame clones, with some not included. The repertoire holds hundreds of thousands of clones, with approximately 75% as singletons. The data were taken from a study of shared clonotypes between healthy human individuals. The CDR3 spans 12 residues. V lost 8 bases, J lost 0 bases, and 7 bases lay in between. Germline CDR1 reads SNHLY; CDR2 reads FYNNEI. Study results and caveats: Few donors limited the genetic and exposure-history diversity represented. Some naive CD4 clonotypes, 4% to 6%, turned up in common across several donors.

The gene calls are TRBV2 and TRBJ2-5; D gene unclear. The source of this sequence is a woman aged 25-40 years in good health. The specimen sequenced was memory CD4+ T cells sorted from blood. Subset reported: CD45RA-negative fraction. The CDR3 loop reads CASGEYQETQYF. CDR3 coding DNA: TGTGCCAGCGGGGAATACCAAGAGACCCAGTACTTC.